These 3 T cell receptor beta chains originate from one sample sequenced in a study of T cell responses to AZD1222 COVID-19 vaccine. The assay was immunoSEQ multiplex PCR, and TCRdb's table has in-frame clones only and misses some. The data show 120,000 to 150,000 clones, around 93% seen once. The sample here was peripheral blood, taken 28 days after the second AZD1222 dose. These TCRs come from an adult who received the AZD1222 COVID-19 vaccine.

The chain is built from TRBV12-3 or TRBV12-4 and TRBJ1-3, with D uncertain. V shed 3 bases and J shed 4 bases, with 7 bases lying between them. The CDR3 is 13 amino acids. CDR3 bases: TGTGCCAGCAGTTTCTCGGAGGGAAACACCATATATTTT. Protein sequence: CASSFSEGNTIYF.

The CDR3 loop reads CAISEWGGTEAFF. DNA for the CDR3: TGTGCCATCAGTGAATGGGGGGGGACTGAAGCTTTCTTT. The chain has TRBV10-3 and TRBJ1-1; the D gene is possibly TRBD1 (5 bases). The length of the CDR3 is 13 residues. In germline, CDR1 is ENHRY, CDR2 SYGVKD. The V end was cut by 3 bases, the J end by 5 bases, with 10 bases between.

This sequence joins TRBV7-3 and TRBJ2-1; TRBD2 aligns across 10 bases. This CDR3 is built from 15 residues. CDR1 and CDR2 from the germline V gene are SGHTA and FQGTGA. V lost 5 bases and J lost 6; bases outside the gene matches: 7. CDR3 sequence (DNA): TGTGCCAGCAGCCCCCTAGCGGGAGTCGGCAATGAGCAGTTCTTC. Translating it yields CASSPLAGVGNEQFF.